This paragraph reports one TCR beta chain. Its antigen remains undetermined. No per-base quality is available; no much larger clone lies one base away. The immunoSEQ Assay, a bias-controlled multiplex PCR, was used to amplify TCRbeta CDR3 regions from genomic DNA. The published analysis was carried out like this. The number of nucleated cells in each sample was estimated by amplification of reference gene primers within the assay. To quantify the absolute abundance of each unique TCRbeta CDR3 rearrangement, sequence reads were collapsed and filtered. For each sample, productive Simpson clonality was calculated by taking the square root of Simpson's diversity index across productive rearrangements. TCRdb's version of the immuneACCESS table is confined to in-frame rearrangements and falls short of the full clone set. An unresolved V gene accounts for under half of the shortfall where checked; the remainder is of unknown origin. Clone size and the V and J calls come from that table; the DNA yielded D and trimming. The sample data list about 180,000 clones, and approximately 83% of these were observed just once. The top ten constitute about 8.6% of the sample.

The sample comes from a study of blood T cell repertoires in COVID-19 (dated by TCRdb to 2020 to 2021). Study-level background: The collaborator samples originated in the United States, Italy and Spain and spanned the acute and convalescent phases of COVID-19. The material from the prospective study consisted of cDNA or gDNA derived from T cells, B-cell-depleted T cells, or PBMCs. The dataset comprised deeply sampled blood TCRbeta repertoires from subjects exposed to, actively infected with, or recovered from COVID-19. The repertoires were made available in a free public database intended to serve as a resource for research on the immune response to SARS-CoV-2. Samples were obtained from the ongoing ImmuneRACE study (first 160 participants) and from 1,254 subjects provided by 6 global collaborators. A de-identified subject ID, COVID-19 status, age in years and sex were almost always included in the sample metadata. Where HLA class I and class II types were available, the types were taken from metadata supplied by the sample provider, not from assay-based typing. Paper-wide results and their limitations: How much clinical and demographic metadata was included differed by source and by participant, and the metadata was provided uncurated.

Taken from the germline V gene, the CDR1 and CDR2 loops are MDHEN and SYDVKM. Taken from cysteine to phenylalanine, the CDR3 has 16 residues. Just CDR3 DNA is preserved here, 48 bases in frame from base 1. Trimming accounts for 2 bases at V and 4 bases at J, while the number of junction bases matched to no gene is 6. Collaborating institutions collected whole blood in K2EDTA tubes following their own protocols. Collaborator samples were shipped for TCRbeta analysis as frozen whole blood, isolated PBMCs, or DNA extracted from either sample type. The sequence links TRBV28 to TRBJ2-7; the junction holds 12 bases that match TRBD2. The specimen sequenced was peripheral blood. This TCR was sampled from a man aged 45-60 years with active or convalescent COVID-19. The CDR3 is CASSLPSGGVKYEQYF. The DNA is TGTGCCAGCAGTTTACCTAGCGGGGGGGTTAAGTACGAGCAGTACTTC.